What follows describes a single T cell receptor (beta chain). Measured with immunoSEQ multiplex PCR; TCRdb has only the in-frame clones, and not every one. The sample lists about 340,000 clones; 85% to 95% were seen once. Indicated time point: blood from clinic visit 5 months post-surgery; TSC patient then seizure free. This CDR3 comprises 14 residues. CDR1 and CDR2 (germline): MNHNS, SASEGT. The V end lost 2 bases, the J end lost 2 bases, and 9 bases lay between the germline ends. This entry is derived from a study of brain T cells in children with intractable seizures. This chain uses TRBV6-1 with TRBJ1-1; D is unclear. Source: peripheral blood, taken 4 to 5 months after surgery. The TCR was taken from a boy under three years old with tuberous sclerosis and intractable seizures. The CDR3 coding sequence is TGTGCCAGCAGTGAACTTGGTAGCAACACTGAAGCTTTCTTT. Protein sequence: CASSELGSNTEAFF.